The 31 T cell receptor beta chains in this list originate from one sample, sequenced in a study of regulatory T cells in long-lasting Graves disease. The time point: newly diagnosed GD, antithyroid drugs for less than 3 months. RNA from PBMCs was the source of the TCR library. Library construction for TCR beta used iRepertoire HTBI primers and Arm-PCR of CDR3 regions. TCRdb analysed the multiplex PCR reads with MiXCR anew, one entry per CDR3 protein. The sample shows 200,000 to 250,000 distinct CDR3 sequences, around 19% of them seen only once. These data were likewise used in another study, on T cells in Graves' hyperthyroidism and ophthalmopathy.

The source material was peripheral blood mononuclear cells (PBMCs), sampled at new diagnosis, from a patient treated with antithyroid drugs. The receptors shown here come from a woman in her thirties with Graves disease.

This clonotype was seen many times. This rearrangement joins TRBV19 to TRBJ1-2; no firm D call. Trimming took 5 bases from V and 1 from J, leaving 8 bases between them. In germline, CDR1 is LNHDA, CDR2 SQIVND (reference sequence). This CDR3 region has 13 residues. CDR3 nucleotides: TGTGCCAGTAGTCCCTCAGTTAACTATGGCTACACCTTC. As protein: CASSPSVNYGYTF.

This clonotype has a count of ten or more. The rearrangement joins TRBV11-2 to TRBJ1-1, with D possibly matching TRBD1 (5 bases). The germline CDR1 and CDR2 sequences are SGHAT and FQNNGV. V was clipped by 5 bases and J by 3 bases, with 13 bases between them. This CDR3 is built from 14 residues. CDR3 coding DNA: TGTGCCAGCAGCGCCACGGGGCAGCACACTGAAGCTTTCTTT. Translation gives CASSATGQHTEAFF.

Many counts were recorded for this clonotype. CDR3 sequence (DNA): TGCGCCAGCACCTCTGTGGCGGGGAGGAGTATGGGCACAGATACGCAGTATTTT. Translation gives CASTSVAGRSMGTDTQYF. The chain has TRBV5-1 and TRBJ2-3; a weak D match, TRBD2 (6 bases). CDR3 length: 18 residues. V was clipped by 6 bases and J by 1 base, with 24 bases between them. The germline gives CDR1 SGHRS, CDR2 YFSETQ.

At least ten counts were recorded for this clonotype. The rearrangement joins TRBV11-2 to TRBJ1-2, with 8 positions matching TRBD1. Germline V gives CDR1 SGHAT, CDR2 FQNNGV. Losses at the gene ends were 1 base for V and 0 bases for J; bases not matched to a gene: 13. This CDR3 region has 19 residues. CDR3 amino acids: CASSLGVWTGRQSNYGYTF. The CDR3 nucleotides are TGTGCCAGCAGCTTAGGGGTTTGGACAGGGCGACAATCTAACTATGGCTACACCTTC.

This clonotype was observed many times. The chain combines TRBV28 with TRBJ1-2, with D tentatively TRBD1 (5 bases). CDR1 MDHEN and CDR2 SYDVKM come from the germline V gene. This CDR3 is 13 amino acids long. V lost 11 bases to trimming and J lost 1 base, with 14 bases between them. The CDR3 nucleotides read TGTGCCGGAGGGGAAGCCCTTAACTATGGCTACACCTTC. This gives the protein CAGGEALNYGYTF.

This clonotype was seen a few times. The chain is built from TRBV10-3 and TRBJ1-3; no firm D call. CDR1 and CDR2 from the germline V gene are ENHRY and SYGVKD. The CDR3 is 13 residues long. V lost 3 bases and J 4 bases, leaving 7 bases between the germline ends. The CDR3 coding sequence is TGTGCCATCAGTGAAGGTGCAGGAAACACCATATATTTT. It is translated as CAISEGAGNTIYF.

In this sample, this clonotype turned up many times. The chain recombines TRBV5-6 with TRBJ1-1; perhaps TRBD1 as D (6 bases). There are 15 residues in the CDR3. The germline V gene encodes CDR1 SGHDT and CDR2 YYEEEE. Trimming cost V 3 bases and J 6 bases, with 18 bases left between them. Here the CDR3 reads CASSSPTTQGAEAFF. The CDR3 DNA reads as TGTGCCAGCAGCTCTCCTACAACACAGGGTGCTGAAGCTTTCTTT.

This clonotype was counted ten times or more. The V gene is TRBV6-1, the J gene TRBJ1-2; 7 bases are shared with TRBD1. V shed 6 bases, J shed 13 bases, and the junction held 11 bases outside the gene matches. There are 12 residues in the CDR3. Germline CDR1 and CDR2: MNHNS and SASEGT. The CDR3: CASSAGDSWCTF. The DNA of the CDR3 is TGTGCCAGCAGCGCCGGGGACAGCTGGTGCACCTTC.

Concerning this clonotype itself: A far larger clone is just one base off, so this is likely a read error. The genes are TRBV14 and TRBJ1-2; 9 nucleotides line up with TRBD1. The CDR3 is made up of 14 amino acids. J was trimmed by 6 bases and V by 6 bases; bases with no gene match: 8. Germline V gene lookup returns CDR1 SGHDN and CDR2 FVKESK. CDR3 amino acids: CASSLRTGVDGYTF. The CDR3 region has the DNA TGTGCCAGCAGTCTCCGGACAGGGGTGGATGGCTACACCTTC.

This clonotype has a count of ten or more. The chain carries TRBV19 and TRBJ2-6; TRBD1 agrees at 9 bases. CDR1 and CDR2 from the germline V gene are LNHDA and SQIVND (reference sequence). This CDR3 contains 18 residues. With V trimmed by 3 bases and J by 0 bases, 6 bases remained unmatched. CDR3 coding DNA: TGTGCCAGTAGTATGCCCTGGACAGGGGACTCTGGGGCCAACGTCCTGACTTTC. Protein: CASSMPWTGDSGANVLTF. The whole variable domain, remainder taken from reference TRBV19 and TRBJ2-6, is DGGITQSPKYLFRKEGQNVTLSCEQNLNHDAMYWYRQDPGQGLRLIYYSQIVNDFQKGDIAEGYSVSREKKESFPLTVTSAQKNPTAFYLCASSMPWTGDSGANVLTFGAGSRLTVL.

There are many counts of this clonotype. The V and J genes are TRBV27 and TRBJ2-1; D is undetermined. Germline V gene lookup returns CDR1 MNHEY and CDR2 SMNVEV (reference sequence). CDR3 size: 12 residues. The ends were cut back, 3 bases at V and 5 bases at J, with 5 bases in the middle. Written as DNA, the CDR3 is TGTGCCAGCAGTTTTATAGACAATGAGCAGTTCTTC. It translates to CASSFIDNEQFF.

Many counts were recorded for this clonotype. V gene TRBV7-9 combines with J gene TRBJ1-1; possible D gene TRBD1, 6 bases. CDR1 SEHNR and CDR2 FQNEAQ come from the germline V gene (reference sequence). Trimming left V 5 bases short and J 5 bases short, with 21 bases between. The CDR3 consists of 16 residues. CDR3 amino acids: CASSINLGVRGTEAFF. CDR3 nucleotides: TGTGCCAGCAGCATTAACCTTGGGGTAAGGGGGACTGAAGCTTTCTTT.

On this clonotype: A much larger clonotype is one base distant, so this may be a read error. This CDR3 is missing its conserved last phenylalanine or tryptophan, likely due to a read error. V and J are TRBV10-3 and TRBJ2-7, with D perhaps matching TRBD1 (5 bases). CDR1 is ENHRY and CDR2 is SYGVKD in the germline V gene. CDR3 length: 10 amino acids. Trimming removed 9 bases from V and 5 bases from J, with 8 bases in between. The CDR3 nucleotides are TGTGCCATTCAGGGTGACGAGCAGTACTCC. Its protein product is CAIQGDEQYS.

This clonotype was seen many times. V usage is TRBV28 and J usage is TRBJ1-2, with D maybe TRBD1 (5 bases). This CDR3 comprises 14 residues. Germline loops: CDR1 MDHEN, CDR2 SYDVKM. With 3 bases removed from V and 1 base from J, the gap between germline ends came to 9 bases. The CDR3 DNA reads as TGTGCCAGCAGTTTCCGGGGCGATAACTATGGCTACACCTTC. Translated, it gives CASSFRGDNYGYTF.

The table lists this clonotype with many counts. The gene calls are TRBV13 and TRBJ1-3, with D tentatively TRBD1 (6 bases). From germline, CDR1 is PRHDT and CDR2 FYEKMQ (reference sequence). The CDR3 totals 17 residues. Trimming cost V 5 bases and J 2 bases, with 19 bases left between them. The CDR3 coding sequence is TGTGCCAGCAGCGCCCGACCCGGGACAAGACCTGGAAACACCATATATTTT. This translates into CASSARPGTRPGNTIYF.

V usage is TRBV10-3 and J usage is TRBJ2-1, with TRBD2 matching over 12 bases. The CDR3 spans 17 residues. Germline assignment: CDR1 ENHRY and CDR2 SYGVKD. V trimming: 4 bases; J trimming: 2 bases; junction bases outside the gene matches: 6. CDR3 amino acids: CAISVLPSGRAYNEQFF. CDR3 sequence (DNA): TGTGCCATCAGTGTTCTACCTAGCGGGAGGGCCTACAATGAGCAGTTCTTC.

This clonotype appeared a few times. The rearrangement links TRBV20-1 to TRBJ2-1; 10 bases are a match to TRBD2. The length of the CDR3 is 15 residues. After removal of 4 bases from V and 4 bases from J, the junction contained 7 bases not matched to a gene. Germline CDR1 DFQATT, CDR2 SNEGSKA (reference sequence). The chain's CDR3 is CSAIPLSGRYNEQFF. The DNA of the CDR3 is TGCAGTGCTATACCTCTTAGCGGGAGGTACAATGAGCAGTTCTTC.

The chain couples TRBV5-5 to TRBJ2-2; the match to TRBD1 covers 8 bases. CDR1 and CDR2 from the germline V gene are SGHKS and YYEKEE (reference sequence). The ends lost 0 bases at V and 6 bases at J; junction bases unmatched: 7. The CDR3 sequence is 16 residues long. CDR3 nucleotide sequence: TGTGCCAGCAGCTTGGGGGACAGGTTGTTGGCCGGGGAGCTGTTTTTT. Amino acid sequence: CASSLGDRLLAGELFF.

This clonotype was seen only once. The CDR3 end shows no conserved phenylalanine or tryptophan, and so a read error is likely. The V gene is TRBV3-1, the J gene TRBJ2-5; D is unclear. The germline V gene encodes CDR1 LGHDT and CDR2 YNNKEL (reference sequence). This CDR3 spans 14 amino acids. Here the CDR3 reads CASSQRTAQDTQYC. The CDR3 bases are TGTGCCAGCAGCCAAAGGACCGCTCAAGATACCCAGTACTGC.

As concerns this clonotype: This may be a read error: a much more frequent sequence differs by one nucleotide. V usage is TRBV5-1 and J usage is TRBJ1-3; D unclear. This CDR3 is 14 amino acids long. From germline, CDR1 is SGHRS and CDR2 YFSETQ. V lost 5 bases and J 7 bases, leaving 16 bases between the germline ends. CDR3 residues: CASRRRGGENTIYF. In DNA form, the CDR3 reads TGCGCCAGCAGGCGACGGGGAGGCGAGAACACCATATATTTT.

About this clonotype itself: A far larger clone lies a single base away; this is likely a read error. The CDR3 coding sequence is TGTGCCAGCAGCCGAGCGGGGGAAGAGGGCTACACCTTC. This translates into CASSRAGEEGYTF. The gene calls are TRBV7-2 and TRBJ1-2; TRBD1 might be the D (5 bases). CDR1 is SGHTA and CDR2 is FQGNSA in the germline V gene. The ends were cut back, 5 bases at V and 8 bases at J, with 15 bases in the middle. There are 13 residues in the CDR3.

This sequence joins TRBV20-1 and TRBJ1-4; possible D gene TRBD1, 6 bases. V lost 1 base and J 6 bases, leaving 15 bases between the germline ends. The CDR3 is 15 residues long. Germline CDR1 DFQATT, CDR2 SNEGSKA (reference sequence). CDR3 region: CSARAPEGGHEKLFF. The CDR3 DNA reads TGCAGTGCTAGAGCCCCCGAGGGGGGGCATGAAAAACTGTTTTTT.

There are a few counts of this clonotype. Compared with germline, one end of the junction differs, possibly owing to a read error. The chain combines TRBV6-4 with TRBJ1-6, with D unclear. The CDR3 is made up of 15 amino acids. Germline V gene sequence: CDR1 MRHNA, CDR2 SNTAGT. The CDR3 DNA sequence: TGTGCCAGCAGTTACTCGACCCTGGGGAATTCACCCCTCCACTTT. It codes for CASSYSTLGNSPLHF.

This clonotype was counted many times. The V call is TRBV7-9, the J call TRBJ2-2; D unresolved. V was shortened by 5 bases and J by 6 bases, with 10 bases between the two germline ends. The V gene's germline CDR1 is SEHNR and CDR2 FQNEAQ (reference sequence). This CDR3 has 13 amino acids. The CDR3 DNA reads TGTGCCAGCAGCCCTAGGGTCCCCGGGGAGCTGTTTTTT. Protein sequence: CASSPRVPGELFF. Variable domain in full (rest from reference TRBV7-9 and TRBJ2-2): DTGVSQNPRHKITKRGQNVTFRCDPISEHNRLYWYRQTLGQGPEFLTYFQNEAQLEKSRLLSDRFSAERPKGSFSTLEIQRTEQGDSAMYLCASSPRVPGELFFGEGSRLTVL.

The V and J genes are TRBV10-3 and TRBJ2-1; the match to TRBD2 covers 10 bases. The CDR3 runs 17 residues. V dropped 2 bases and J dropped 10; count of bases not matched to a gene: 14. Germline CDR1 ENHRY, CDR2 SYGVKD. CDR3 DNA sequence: TGTGCCATCAGTGAGACCTCTAGCGGGAGTAGACCGTTCGAGCAGTTCTTC. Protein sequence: CAISETSSGSRPFEQFF.

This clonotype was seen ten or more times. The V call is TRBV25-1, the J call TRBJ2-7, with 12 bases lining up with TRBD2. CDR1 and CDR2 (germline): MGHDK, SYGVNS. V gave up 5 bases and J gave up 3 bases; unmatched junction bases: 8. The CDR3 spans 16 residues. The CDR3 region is CASSLWGTSGFYEQYF. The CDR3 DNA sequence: TGTGCCAGCAGTTTATGGGGGACTAGCGGGTTCTACGAGCAGTACTTC.

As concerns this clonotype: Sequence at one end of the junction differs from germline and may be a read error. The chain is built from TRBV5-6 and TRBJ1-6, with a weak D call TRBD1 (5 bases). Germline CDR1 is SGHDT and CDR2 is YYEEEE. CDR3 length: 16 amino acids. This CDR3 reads CASSWDSGAEDSPLYF. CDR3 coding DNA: TGTGCCAGCAGCTGGGACTCCGGGGCCGAGGATTCACCCCTCTACTTT.

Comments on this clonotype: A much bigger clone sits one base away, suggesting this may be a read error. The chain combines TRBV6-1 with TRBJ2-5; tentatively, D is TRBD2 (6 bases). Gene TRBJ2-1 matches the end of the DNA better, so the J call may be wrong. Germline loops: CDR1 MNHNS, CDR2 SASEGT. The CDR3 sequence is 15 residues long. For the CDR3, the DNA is TGTGCCAGCACGCCTCCGGGAGTTCGAGGCAATGGGCAGTTCTTC. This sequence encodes CASTPPGVRGNGQFF.

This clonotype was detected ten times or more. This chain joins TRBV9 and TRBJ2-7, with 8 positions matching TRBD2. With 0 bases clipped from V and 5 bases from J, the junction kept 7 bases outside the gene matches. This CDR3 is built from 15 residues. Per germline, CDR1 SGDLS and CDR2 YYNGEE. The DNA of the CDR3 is TGTGCCAGCAGCGTAGAGCGGGGGAGTTGGAACGAGCAGTACTTC. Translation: CASSVERGSWNEQYF.

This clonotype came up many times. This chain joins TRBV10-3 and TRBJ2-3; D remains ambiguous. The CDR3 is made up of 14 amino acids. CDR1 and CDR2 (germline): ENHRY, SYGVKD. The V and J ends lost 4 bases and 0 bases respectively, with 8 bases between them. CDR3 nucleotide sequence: TGTGCCATCAGTGCAGGTACTAGCACAGATACGCAGTATTTT. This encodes CAISAGTSTDTQYF.

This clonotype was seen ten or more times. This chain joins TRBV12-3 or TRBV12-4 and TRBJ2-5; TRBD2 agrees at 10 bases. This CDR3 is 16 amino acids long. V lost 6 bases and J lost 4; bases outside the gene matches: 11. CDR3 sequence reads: CASSFRSGGALETQYF. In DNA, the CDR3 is TGTGCCAGCAGCTTCCGGAGCGGGGGGGCATTAGAGACCCAGTACTTC.